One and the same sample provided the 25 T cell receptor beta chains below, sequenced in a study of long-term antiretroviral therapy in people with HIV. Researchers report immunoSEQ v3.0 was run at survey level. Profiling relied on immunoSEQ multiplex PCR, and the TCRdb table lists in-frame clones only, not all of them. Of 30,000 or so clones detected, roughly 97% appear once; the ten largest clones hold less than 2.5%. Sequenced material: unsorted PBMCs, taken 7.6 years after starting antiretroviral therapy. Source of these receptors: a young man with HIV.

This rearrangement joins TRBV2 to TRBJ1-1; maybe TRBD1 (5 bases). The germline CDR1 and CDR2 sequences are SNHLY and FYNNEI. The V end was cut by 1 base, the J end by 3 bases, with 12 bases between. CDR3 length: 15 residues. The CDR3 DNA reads TGTGCCAGCAGTGAAGGGGGGTGGTCGGACACTGAAGCTTTCTTT. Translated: CASSEGGWSDTEAFF.

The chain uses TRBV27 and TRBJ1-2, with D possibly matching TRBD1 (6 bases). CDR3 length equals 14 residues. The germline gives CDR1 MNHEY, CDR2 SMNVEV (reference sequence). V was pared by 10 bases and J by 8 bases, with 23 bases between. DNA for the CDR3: TGTGCCACCCACCCAGGGGCGCCAATGAGAGGCTACACCTTC. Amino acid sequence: CATHPGAPMRGYTF.

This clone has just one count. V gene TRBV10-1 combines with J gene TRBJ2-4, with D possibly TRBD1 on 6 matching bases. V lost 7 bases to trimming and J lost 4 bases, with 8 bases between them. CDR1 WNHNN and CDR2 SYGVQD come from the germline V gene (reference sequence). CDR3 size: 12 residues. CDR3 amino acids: CASTDRKNIQYF. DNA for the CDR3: TGCGCCAGCACGGACAGAAAAAACATTCAGTACTTC.

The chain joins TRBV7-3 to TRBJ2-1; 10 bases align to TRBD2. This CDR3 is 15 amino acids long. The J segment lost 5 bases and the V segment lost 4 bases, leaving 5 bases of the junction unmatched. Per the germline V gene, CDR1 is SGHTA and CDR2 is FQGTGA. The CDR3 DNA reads TGTGCCAGCAGCTGGCTTAGCGGGGGGAACAATGAGCAGTTCTTC. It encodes CASSWLSGGNNEQFF.

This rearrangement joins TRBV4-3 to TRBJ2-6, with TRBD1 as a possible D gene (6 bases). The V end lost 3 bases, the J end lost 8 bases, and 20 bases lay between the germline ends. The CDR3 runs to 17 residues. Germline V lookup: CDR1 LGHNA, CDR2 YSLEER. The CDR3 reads CASSHRAGTLGPNVLTF. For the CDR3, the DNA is TGCGCCAGCAGCCACCGAGCCGGGACATTGGGACCCAACGTCCTGACTTTC.

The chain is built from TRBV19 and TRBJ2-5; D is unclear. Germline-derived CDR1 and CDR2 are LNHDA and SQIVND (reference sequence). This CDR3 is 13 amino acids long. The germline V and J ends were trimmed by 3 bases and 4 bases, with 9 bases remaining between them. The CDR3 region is CASSMLVAETQYF. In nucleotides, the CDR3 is TGTGCCAGTAGTATGCTAGTCGCAGAGACCCAGTACTTC.

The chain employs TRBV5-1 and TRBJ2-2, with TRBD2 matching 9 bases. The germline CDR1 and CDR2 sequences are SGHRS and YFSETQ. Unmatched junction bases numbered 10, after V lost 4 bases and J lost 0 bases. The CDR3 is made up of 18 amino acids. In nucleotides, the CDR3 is TGCGCCAGCAGCACGAGACTAGCGGTGTTTCCGAACACCGGGGAGCTGTTTTTT. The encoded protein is CASSTRLAVFPNTGELFF. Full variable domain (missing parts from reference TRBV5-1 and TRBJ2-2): KAGVTQTPRYLIKTRGQQVTLSCSPISGHRSVSWYQQTPGQGLQFLFEYFSETQRNKGNFPGRFSGRQFSNSRSEMNVSTLELGDSALYLCASSTRLAVFPNTGELFFGEGSRLTVL.

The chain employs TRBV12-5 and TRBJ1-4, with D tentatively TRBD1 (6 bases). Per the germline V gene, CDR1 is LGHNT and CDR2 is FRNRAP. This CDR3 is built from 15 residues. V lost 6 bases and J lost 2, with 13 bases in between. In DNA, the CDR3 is TGTGCTAGTGGGGTTTACAGGGTGACTAATGAAAAACTGTTTTTT. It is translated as CASGVYRVTNEKLFF.

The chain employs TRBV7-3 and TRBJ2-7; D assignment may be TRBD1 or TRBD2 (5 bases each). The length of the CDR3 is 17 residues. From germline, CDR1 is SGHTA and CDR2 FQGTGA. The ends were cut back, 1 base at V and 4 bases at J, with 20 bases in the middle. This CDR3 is CASSLRGWGTGSYEQYF. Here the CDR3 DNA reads TGTGCCAGCAGCTTAAGGGGTTGGGGGACGGGCAGTTACGAGCAGTACTTC.

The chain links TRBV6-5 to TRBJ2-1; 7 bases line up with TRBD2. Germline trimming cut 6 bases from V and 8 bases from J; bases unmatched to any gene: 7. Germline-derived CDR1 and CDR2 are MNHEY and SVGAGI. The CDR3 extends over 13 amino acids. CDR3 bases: TGTGCCAGCAGGGCTAGCGGAGTGGATGAGCAGTTCTTC. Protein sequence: CASRASGVDEQFF.

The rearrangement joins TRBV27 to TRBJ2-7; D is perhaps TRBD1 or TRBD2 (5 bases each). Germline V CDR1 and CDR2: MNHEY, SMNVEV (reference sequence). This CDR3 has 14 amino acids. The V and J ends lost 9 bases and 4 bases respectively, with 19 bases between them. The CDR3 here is CASGASLNWYEQYF. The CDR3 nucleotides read TGTGCCAGTGGGGCTAGCCTTAATTGGTACGAGCAGTACTTC.

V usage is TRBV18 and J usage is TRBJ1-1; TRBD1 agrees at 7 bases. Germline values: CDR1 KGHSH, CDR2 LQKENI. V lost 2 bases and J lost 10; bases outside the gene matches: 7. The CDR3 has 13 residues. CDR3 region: CASSPTTGFGAFF. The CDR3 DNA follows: TGTGCCAGCTCACCAACGACAGGGTTCGGAGCTTTCTTT.

The CDR3 is CAWSVALGLAPNEQFF. In nucleotides, the CDR3 is TGTGCCTGGAGTGTAGCCCTAGGCCTTGCCCCAAATGAGCAGTTCTTC. The chain recombines TRBV30 with TRBJ2-1; the D is unclear. Per germline, CDR1 GTSNPN and CDR2 SVGIG (reference sequence). The CDR3 extends over 16 amino acids. The V end lost 0 bases, the J end lost 7 bases, and 19 bases lay between the germline ends.

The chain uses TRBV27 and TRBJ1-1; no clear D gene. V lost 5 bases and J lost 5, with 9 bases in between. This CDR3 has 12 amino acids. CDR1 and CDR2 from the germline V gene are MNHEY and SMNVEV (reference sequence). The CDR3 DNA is TGTGCCAGCAGTCCAACCGGGACTGAAGCTTTCTTT. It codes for CASSPTGTEAFF.

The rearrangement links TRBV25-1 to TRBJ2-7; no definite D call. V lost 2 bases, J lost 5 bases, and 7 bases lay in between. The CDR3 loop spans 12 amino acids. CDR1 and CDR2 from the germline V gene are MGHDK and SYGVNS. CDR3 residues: CASSEIGDEQYF. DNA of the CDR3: TGTGCCAGCAGTGAAATTGGAGACGAGCAGTACTTC.

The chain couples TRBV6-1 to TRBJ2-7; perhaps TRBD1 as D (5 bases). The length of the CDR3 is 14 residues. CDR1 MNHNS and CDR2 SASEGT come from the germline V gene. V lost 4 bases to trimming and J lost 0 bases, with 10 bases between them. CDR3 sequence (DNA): TGTGCCAGCAGTGCTTGGACATCCTCCTACGAGCAGTACTTC. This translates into CASSAWTSSYEQYF.

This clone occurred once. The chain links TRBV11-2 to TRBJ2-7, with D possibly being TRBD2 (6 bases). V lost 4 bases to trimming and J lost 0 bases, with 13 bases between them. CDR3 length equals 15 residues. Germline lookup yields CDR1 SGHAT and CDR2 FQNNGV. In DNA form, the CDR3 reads TGTGCCAGCAGCTCTATACTAGCAGCCTCCTACGAGCAGTACTTC. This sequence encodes CASSSILAASYEQYF. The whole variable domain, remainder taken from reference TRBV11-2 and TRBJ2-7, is EAGVAQSPRYKIIEKRQSVAFWCNPISGHATLYWYQQILGQGPKLLIQFQNNGVVDDSQLPKDRFSAERLKGVDSTLKIQPAKLEDSAVYLCASSSILAASYEQYFGPGTRLTVT.

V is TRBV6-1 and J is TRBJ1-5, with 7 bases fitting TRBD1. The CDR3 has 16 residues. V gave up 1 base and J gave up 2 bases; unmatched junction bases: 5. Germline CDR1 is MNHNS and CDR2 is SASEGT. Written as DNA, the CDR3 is TGTGCCAGCAGTGAAGACCTTGGGACAGGCAATCAGCCCCAGCATTTT. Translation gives CASSEDLGTGNQPQHF.

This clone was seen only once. Here the CDR3 reads CASSYVGVRVSGYTF. For the CDR3, the DNA is TGTGCCAGCAGTTACGTCGGGGTCAGGGTATCTGGCTACACCTTC. The V and J genes are TRBV6-5 and TRBJ1-2; tentative D call: TRBD1 (5 bases). Germline V CDR1 and CDR2: MNHEY, SVGAGI. CDR3 length: 15 amino acids. V lost 2 bases and J lost 7, with 17 bases in between.

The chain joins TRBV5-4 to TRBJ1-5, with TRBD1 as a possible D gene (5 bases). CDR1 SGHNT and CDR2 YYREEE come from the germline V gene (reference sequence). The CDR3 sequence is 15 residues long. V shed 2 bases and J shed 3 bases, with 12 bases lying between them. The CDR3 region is CASSFDLGPNQPQHF. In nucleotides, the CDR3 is TGTGCCAGCAGCTTTGACCTGGGGCCCAATCAGCCCCAGCATTTT.

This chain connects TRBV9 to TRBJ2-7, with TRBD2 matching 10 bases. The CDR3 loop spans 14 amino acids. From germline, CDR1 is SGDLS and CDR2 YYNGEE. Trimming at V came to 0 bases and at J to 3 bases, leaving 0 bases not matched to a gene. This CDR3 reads CASSVGTSGYEQYF. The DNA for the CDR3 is TGTGCCAGCAGCGTAGGGACTAGCGGCTACGAGCAGTACTTC.

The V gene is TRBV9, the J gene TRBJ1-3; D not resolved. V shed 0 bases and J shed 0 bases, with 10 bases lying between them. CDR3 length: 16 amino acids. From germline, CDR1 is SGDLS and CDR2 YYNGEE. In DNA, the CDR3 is TGTGCCAGCAGCGTAGAAGTAGCTCACTCTGGAAACACCATATATTTT. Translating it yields CASSVEVAHSGNTIYF.

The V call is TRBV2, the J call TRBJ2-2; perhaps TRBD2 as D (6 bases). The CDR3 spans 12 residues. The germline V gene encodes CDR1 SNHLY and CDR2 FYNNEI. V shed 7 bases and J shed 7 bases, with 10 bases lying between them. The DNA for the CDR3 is TGTGCCAGCACTCGGGAGAGCGGGGAGCTGTTTTTT. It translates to CASTRESGELFF.

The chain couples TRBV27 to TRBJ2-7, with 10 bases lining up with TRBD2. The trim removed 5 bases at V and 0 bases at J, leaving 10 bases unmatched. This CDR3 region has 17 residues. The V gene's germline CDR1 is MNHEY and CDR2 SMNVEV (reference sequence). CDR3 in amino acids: CASSQIGLADSSYEQYF. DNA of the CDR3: TGTGCCAGCAGTCAAATAGGACTAGCGGACAGCTCCTACGAGCAGTACTTC.

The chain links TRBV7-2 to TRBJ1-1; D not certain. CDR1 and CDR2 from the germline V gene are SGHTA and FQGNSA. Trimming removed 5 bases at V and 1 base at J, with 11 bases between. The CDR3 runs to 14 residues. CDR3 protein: CASSPRLPNTEAFF. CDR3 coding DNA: TGTGCCAGCAGCCCCCGGCTGCCGAACACTGAAGCTTTCTTT.